This T cell receptor beta chain was retrieved from a study of a mutant IDH1 vaccine in newly diagnosed glioma listed by TCRdb under 2021. General notes on the study: Of the 25 to 40 patients who were treated, 62.5% were male and approximately 40% were female, and the mean age was about 37 years. Before enrollment, patients had received standard therapy of radiotherapy alone, temozolomide alone, or radiochemotherapy with temozolomide; most received the combination. Peripheral blood samples were drawn at six visits, namely V03 (baseline), V05, V07, V10, V12 and V13. For exploratory analyses, longitudinal TCRB deep sequencing was carried out in some 25 treated patients wherever samples were available.

As to this clone: The antigen it binds to is not known. Base qualities were left out, and no much larger clone turns up one base away. The same CDR3 is also encoded by other DNA sequences in this sample.

The method was the immunoSEQ multiplex PCR assay. The hsTCRB Kit was used according to the manufacturer's protocol to amplify rearranged TCR beta chain sequences. TCRB libraries were sequenced on an Illumina MiSeq. The paper's data handling went like this. Demultiplexing, trimming and gene mapping were performed with the kit vendor's proprietary platform. What TCRdb holds here is the immuneACCESS table cut down to in-frame rearrangements. Part of the clones is not present; checked against another copy, under half of the missing clones reflect an unresolved V gene, and the others are unexplained. D and trimming were read from the DNA, whereas the V and J calls and clone size are those reported in that table. This sample has under 35,000 clones in its table, and almost 85% of those were observed once. Roughly a fifth of the sample rests with the top ten. The germline V gene encodes CDR1 DFQATT and CDR2 SNEGSKA (reference sequence). Trimming removed 5 bases from V and 2 bases from J, leaving 6 bases between the germline ends. The CDR3 numbers 11 residues from cysteine through phenylalanine. CDR3 DNA only is kept here, 33 bases in frame from base 1.

In light of the paper, this sample's time point label describes: baseline, week 1 (first vaccination visit). The treatment or condition tag for this specimen amounts to: pre-vaccination baseline after standard-of-care therapy. Donors had newly diagnosed WHO grade 3 or 4 IDH1-mutant astrocytomas with loss of nuclear ATRX. The samples were drawn from NOA16, a multicentre, single-arm, open-label phase I trial in Germany that tested a mutant IDH1 peptide vaccine in humans for the first time. Blood drawn at visit V03 was used as the baseline sample for immunogenicity testing. Genomic DNA for TCRB sequencing was extracted from EDTA blood using the DNeasy Blood and Tissue Kit. Findings and caveats that apply to the study as a whole: Pseudoprogression seemed to be unrelated to changes in the top peripheral T cell clonotypes found by TCRB sequencing. PBMC samples for TCRB deep sequencing were selected based on availability. The authors stated that sample limitations prevented analyses of patient blood samples from being reproduced. Vaccine-induced immune responses across multiple MHC alleles were detected in approximately 93% of patients.

Recombination joined TRBV20-1 with TRBJ2-5; too little of a D gene remains to name it. The specimen comprised PBMCs, sampled from a glioma patient treated with radiotherapy, temozolomide or both. The clonotype originates from a young man with glioma. The CDR3 here reads CSAQNQETQYF. The sequenced DNA: TGCAGTGCTCAGAATCAAGAGACCCAGTACTTC.